This T cell receptor (beta chain) was documented in a study of T cell changes during pregnancy in multiple sclerosis (dated by TCRdb to between 2017 and 2020). Background on the whole study: Changes in the T cell repertoire over the course of pregnancy were examined in this study in women with multiple sclerosis.

Library preparation was by the immunoSEQ multiplex PCR assay. The immuneACCESS repertoire file appears here via TCRdb, limited to in-frame rearrangements. These files lack a portion of the clones; in checked studies, under half of the deficit traces to unresolved V genes, and the cause of the others is not known. The table for this sample lists around 50,000 clones; 80% to 95% of them were counted only once. Together, the top ten hold roughly 0.6% of the sample. Per the germline V gene (reference sequence), SGHNT is the CDR1 and YYREEE is the CDR2. From its cysteine to its phenylalanine, the CDR3 spans 14 amino acids. The only DNA kept is the CDR3, 42 bases in frame from the first base. V is pared back by 4 bases and J by 14 bases, with 19 bases lying between the germline termini. A remark on this clone: No cognate antigen has been identified for it. No base qualities exist here, and no much larger clone lies one base off it.

Here the sequenced sample was CD4+ T cells from peripheral blood mononuclear cells, taken after pregnancy. This receptor was obtained from a female donor in good health, enrolled as a control in a pregnancy study. The chain is assembled from TRBV5-4 and TRBJ1-6; TRBD1 might be the D gene, on 6 matching bases. The nucleotide sequence is TGTGCCAGCAGCCTAGAAGACAGGCGTACGACCCTCCACTTT. It encodes CASSLEDRRTTLHF.